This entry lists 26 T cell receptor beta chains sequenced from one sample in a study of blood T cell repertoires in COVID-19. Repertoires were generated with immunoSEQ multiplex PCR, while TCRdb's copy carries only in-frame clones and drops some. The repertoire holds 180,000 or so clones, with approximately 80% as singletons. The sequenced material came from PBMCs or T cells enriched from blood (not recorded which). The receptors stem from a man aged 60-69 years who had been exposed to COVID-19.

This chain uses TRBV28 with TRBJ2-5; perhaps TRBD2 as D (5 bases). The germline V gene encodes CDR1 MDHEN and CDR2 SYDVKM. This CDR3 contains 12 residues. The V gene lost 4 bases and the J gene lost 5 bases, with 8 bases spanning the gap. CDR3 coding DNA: TGTGCCAGCAGTTCGGGGTGGGAGACCCAGTACTTC. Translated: CASSSGWETQYF.

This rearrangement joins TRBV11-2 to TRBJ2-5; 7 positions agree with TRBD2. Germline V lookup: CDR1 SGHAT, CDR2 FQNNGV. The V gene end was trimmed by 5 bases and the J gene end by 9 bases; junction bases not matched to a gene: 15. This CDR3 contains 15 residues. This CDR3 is CASSPRVAPAGAQYF. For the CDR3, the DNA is TGTGCCAGCAGCCCACGAGTAGCGCCGGCGGGGGCCCAGTACTTC.

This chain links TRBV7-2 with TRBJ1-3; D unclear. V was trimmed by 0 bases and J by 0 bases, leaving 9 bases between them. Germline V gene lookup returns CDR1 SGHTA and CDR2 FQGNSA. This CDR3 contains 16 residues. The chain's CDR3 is CASSLAPLGSGNTIYF. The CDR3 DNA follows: TGTGCCAGCAGCTTAGCTCCGCTAGGCTCTGGAAACACCATATATTTT.

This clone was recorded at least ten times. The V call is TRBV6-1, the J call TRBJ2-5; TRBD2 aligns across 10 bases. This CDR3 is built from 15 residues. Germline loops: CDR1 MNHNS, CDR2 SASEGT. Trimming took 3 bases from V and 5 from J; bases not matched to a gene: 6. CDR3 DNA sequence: TGTGCCAGCAGTGATCTAGCGGGAGACCGGGAGACCCAGTACTTC. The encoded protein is CASSDLAGDRETQYF.

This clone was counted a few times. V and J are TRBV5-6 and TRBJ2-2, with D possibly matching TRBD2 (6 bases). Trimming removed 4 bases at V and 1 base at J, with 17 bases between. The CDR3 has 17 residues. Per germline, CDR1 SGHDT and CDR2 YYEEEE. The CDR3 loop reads CASSLYFGGMNTGELFF. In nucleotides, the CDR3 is TGTGCCAGCAGCCTCTATTTTGGAGGGATGAACACCGGGGAGCTGTTTTTT.

CDR3 in DNA: TGTGCCAGCACCCGTAGCGGCTCCTACAATGAGCAGTTCTTC. This encodes CASTRSGSYNEQFF. The V gene is TRBV27, the J gene TRBJ2-1; possible D gene TRBD2, 6 bases. The CDR3 runs 14 residues. CDR1 is MNHEY and CDR2 is SMNVEV in the germline V gene (reference sequence). V was cut by 7 bases and J by 0 bases, with 10 bases left in between.

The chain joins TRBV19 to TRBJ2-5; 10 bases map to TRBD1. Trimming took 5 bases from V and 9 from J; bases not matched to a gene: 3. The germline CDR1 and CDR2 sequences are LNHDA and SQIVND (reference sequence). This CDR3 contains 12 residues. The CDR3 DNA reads TGTGCCAGTAGTGGGACAGGGGAAGCCCAGTACTTC. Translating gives CASSGTGEAQYF.

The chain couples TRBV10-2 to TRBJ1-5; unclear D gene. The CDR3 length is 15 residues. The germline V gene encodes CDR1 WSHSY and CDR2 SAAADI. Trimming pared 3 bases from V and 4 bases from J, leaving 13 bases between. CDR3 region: CASSDRPGLNQPQHF. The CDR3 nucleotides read TGCGCCAGCAGTGATCGGCCAGGTCTAAATCAGCCCCAGCATTTT.

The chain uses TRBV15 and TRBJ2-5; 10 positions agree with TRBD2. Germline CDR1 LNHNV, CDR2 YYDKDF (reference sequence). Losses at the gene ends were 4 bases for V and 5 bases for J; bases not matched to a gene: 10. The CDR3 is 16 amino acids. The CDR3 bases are TGTGCCACCAGCACCCTAGCGGGAGCTAACGGGGAGACCCAGTACTTC. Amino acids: CATSTLAGANGETQYF. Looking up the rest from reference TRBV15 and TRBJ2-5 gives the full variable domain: DAMVIQNPRYQVTQFGKPVTLSCSQTLNHNVMYWYQQKSSQAPKLLFHYYDKDFNNEADTPDNFQSRRPNTSFCFLDIRSPGLGDTAMYLCATSTLAGANGETQYFGPGTRLLVL.

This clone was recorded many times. The CDR3 here is CASSSRLVPDTQYF. For the CDR3, the DNA is TGTGCCAGCAGCTCCAGACTAGTCCCAGATACGCAGTATTTT. The chain joins TRBV7-9 to TRBJ2-3, with a tentative D call TRBD2 (6 bases). CDR3 length: 14 amino acids. From germline, CDR1 is SEHNR and CDR2 FQNEAQ (reference sequence). V lost 4 bases, J lost 4 bases, and 12 bases lay in between.

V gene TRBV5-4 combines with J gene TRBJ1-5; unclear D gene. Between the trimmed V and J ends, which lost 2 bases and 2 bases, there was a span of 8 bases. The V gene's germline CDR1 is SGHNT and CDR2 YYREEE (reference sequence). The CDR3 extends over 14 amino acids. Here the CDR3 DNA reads TGTGCCAGCAGCTTCGGGGTGGGCAATCAGCCCCAGCATTTT. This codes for CASSFGVGNQPQHF.

The CDR3 loop reads CASSLGGGQGDEKLFF. The CDR3 nucleotides read TGTGCCAGCAGTTTAGGGGGAGGACAGGGAGATGAAAAACTGTTTTTT. The rearrangement links TRBV28 to TRBJ1-4; 8 nucleotides agree with TRBD1. Trimming cost V 2 bases and J 6 bases; bases outside gene matches: 8. The CDR3 runs 16 residues. Per the germline V gene, CDR1 is MDHEN and CDR2 is SYDVKM.

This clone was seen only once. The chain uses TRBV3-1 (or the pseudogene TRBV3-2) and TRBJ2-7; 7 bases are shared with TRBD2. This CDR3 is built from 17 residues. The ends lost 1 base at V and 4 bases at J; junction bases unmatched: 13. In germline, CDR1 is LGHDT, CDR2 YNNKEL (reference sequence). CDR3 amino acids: CASSQVSGRGRRYEQYF. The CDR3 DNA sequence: TGTGCCAGCAGCCAAGTATCGGGGCGGGGGAGACGGTACGAGCAGTACTTC.

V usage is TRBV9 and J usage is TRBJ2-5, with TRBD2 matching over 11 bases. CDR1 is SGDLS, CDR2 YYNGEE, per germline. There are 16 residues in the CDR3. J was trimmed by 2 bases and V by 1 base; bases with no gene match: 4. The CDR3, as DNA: TGTGCCAGCAGCGTACTAGCGGGAGGCAATCAAGAGACCCAGTACTTC. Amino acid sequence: CASSVLAGGNQETQYF.

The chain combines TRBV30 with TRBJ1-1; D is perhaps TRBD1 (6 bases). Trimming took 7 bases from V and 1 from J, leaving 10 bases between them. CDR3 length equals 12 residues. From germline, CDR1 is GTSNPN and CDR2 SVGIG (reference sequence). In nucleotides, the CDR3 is TGTGCCTACAGGGTAAGGAACACTGAAGCTTTCTTT. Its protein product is CAYRVRNTEAFF.

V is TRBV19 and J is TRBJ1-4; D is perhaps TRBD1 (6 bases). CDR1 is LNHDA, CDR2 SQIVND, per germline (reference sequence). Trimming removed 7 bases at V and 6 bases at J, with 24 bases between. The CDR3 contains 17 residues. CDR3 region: CASKWGHPPQRYEKLFF. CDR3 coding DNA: TGTGCCAGTAAGTGGGGACACCCCCCGCAACGTTATGAAAAACTGTTTTTT.

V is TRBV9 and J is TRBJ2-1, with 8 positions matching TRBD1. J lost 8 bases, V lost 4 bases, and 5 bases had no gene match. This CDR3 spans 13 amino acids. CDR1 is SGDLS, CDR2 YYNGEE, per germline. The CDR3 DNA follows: TGTGCCAGCAGCCCTCAGGGGGCCGATGAGCAGTTCTTC. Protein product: CASSPQGADEQFF. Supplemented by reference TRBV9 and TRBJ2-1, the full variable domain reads DSGVTQTPKHLITATGQRVTLRCSPRSGDLSVYWYQQSLDQGLQFLIQYYNGEERAKGNILERFSAQQFPDLHSELNLSSLELGDSALYFCASSPQGADEQFFGPGTRLTVL.

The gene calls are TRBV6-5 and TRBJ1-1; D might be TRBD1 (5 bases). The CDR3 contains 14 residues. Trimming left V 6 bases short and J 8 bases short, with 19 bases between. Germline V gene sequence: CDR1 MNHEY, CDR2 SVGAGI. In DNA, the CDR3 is TGTGCCAGCAGGAATAGGAGAGACAGAGCGGAAGCTTTCTTT. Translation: CASRNRRDRAEAFF.

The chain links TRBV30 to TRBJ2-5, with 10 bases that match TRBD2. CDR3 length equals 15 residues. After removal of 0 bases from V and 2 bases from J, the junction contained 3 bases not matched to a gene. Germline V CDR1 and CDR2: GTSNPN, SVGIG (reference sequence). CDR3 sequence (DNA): TGTGCCTGGAGTGTAGCGGGGGGGGGTCAAGAGACCCAGTACTTC. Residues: CAWSVAGGGQETQYF. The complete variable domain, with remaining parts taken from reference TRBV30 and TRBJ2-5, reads SQTIHQWPATLVQPVGSPLSLECTVEGTSNPNLYWYRQAAGRGLQLLFYSVGIGQISSEVPQNLSASRPQDRQFILSSKKLLLSDSGFYLCAWSVAGGGQETQYFGPGTRLLVL.

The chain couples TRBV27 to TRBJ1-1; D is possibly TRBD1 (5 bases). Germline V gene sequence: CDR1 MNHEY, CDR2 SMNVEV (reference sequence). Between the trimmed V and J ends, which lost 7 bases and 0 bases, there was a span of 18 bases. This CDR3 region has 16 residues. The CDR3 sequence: CASNPGGATLNTEAFF. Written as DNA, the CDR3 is TGTGCCAGCAACCCAGGTGGGGCGACTTTGAACACTGAAGCTTTCTTT.

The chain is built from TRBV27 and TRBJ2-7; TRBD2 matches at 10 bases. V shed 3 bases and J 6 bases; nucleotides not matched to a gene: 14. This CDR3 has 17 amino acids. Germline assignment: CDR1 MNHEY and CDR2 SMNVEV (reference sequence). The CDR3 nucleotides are TGTGCCAGCAGTTTCCTTACCAGCGGGAGGGCCTCTTCCGAGCAGTACTTC. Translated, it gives CASSFLTSGRASSEQYF.

This CDR3 reads CASTGGTLGTNEKLFF. CDR3 in DNA: TGTGCCAGCACGGGAGGGACGCTTGGGACTAATGAAAAACTGTTTTTT. The rearrangement joins TRBV9 to TRBJ1-4; D perhaps matches TRBD1 (5 bases). This CDR3 has 16 residues. Per germline, CDR1 SGDLS and CDR2 YYNGEE. With 6 bases removed from V and 2 bases from J, the gap between germline ends came to 17 bases.

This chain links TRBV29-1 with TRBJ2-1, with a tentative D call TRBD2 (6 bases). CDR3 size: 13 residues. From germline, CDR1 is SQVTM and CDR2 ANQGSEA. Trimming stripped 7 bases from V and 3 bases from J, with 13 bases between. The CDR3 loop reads CSASEGVYNEQFF. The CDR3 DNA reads TGCAGCGCATCGGAGGGCGTCTACAATGAGCAGTTCTTC.

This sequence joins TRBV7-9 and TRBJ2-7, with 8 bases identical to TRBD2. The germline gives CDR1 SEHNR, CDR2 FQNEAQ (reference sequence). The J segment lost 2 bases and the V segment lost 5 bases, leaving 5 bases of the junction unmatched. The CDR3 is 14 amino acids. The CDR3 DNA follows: TGTGCCAGCAGCAAGCGGGAGCTAACCTACGAGCAGTACTTC. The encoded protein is CASSKRELTYEQYF.

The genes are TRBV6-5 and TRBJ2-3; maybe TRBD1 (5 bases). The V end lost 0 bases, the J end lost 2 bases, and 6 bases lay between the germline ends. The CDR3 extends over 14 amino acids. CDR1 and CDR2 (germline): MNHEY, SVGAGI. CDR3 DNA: TGTGCCAGCAGTTACTCACAGGTCACAGATACGCAGTATTTT. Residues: CASSYSQVTDTQYF.

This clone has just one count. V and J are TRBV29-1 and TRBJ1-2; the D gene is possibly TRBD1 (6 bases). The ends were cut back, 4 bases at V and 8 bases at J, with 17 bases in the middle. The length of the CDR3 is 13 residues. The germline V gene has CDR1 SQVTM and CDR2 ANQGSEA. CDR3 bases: TGCAGCGTTGTACAGGGCCTCCCGCGGGGCTACACCTTC. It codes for CSVVQGLPRGYTF.